These 27 T cell receptor beta chains were sequenced from one sample in a study of shared clonotypes between healthy human individuals. Method: immunoSEQ multiplex PCR; TCRdb's copy keeps in-frame clones and lacks some. The sample yields 2 million to 2.5 million clones, around 95% seen once. The specimen sequenced was naive CD4+ T cells sorted from blood. Documented subset: CD45RA+ positively selected. All receptors derive from a man aged 18 to 29 in good health.

The V gene is TRBV2, the J gene TRBJ1-5; possibly TRBD1 for D (5 bases). This CDR3 has 14 amino acids. Trimming left V 2 bases short and J 3 bases short, with 8 bases between. Germline V lookup: CDR1 SNHLY, CDR2 FYNNEI. This CDR3 is CASSERGNNQPQHF. The CDR3 DNA is TGTGCCAGCAGTGAACGGGGGAACAATCAGCCCCAGCATTTT.

The chain links TRBV5-4 to TRBJ1-1; 7 bases agree with TRBD1. The V and J ends lost 4 bases and 5 bases, in that order; junction bases with no gene match: 8. This CDR3 region has 14 residues. Per the germline V gene, CDR1 is SGHNT and CDR2 is YYREEE (reference sequence). The CDR3 DNA reads TGTGCCAGCAGCCACGGACAGGACGGGACTGAAGCTTTCTTT. It codes for CASSHGQDGTEAFF.

This clone occurred once. The CDR3 reads CASRFDRTQETQYF. The DNA of the CDR3 is TGTGCCAGCAGGTTCGACAGGACCCAAGAGACCCAGTACTTC. The gene calls are TRBV21-1 and TRBJ2-5; the D segment call TRBD1 is taken from the table without a DNA check. TRBV21-1 is classified as a pseudogene. CDR3 size: 14 residues.

V usage is TRBV2 and J usage is TRBJ1-2, with TRBD1 as a possible D gene (5 bases). Trimming left V 1 base short and J 4 bases short, with 13 bases between. Per the germline V gene, CDR1 is SNHLY and CDR2 is FYNNEI. The CDR3 sequence is 15 residues long. CDR3 in DNA: TGTGCCAGCAGTGAAGACACCCTGGGGCCCTATGGCTACACCTTC. Its translation: CASSEDTLGPYGYTF.

V gene TRBV6-1 combines with J gene TRBJ1-2; 11 nucleotides match TRBD1. There are 14 residues in the CDR3. The germline gives CDR1 MNHNS, CDR2 SASEGT. The CDR3 here is CALEDRGLNYGYTF. Here the CDR3 DNA reads TGTGCTCTGGAGGACAGGGGGCTTAACTATGGCTACACCTTC.

The rearrangement uses TRBV2 and TRBJ2-7; 9 nucleotides align to TRBD1. After removal of 6 bases from V and 0 bases from J, the junction contained 9 bases not matched to a gene. Germline V lookup: CDR1 SNHLY, CDR2 FYNNEI. The CDR3 loop spans 16 amino acids. The DNA of the CDR3 is TGTGCCAGCAGCCGAAGAGCGGGACAGGGCTCCTACGAGCAGTACTTC. This sequence encodes CASSRRAGQGSYEQYF.

The CDR3 here is CASSSLGQGYNSPLHF. The DNA for the CDR3 is TGCGCCAGCAGCTCACTGGGACAGGGTTATAATTCACCCCTCCACTTT. This chain joins TRBV5-1 and TRBJ1-6, with 9 bases identical to TRBD1. The ends lost 3 bases at V and 4 bases at J; junction bases unmatched: 5. The germline V gene encodes CDR1 SGHRS and CDR2 YFSETQ. This CDR3 has 16 amino acids.

Concerning this clone itself: The sample holds other DNA sequences that translate to the same CDR3. The chain is built from TRBV27 and TRBJ1-5, with D perhaps TRBD1 (6 bases). The CDR3 totals 13 residues. V lost 2 bases to trimming and J lost 5 bases, with 7 bases between them. Germline CDR1 and CDR2: MNHEY and SMNVEV (reference sequence). CDR3 in amino acids: CASSLRGDQPQHF. The DNA for the CDR3 is TGTGCCAGCAGTTTAAGGGGGGATCAGCCCCAGCATTTT.

This clone was recorded only once. The chain employs TRBV11-2 and TRBJ2-2; TRBD1 agrees at 9 bases. This CDR3 spans 15 amino acids. In germline, CDR1 is SGHAT, CDR2 FQNNGV. The junction had 6 bases not matched to a gene; V was cut back by 8 bases and J by 2 bases. DNA for the CDR3: TGTGCCAGCCGGAGACAGGGGGTAAACACCGGGGAGCTGTTTTTT. Translated: CASRRQGVNTGELFF. Full variable domain (outside the CDR3, taken from reference TRBV11-2 and TRBJ2-2): EAGVAQSPRYKIIEKRQSVAFWCNPISGHATLYWYQQILGQGPKLLIQFQNNGVVDDSQLPKDRFSAERLKGVDSTLKIQPAKLEDSAVYLCASRRQGVNTGELFFGEGSRLTVL.

The chain uses TRBV27 and TRBJ2-1, with 7 nucleotides matching TRBD2. The V gene's germline CDR1 is MNHEY and CDR2 SMNVEV (reference sequence). CDR3 size: 16 residues. Trimming at V came to 3 bases and at J to 4 bases, leaving 9 bases not matched to a gene. The CDR3 DNA is TGTGCCAGCAGTTTTGTGTCTAGCGGAAGATACAATGAGCAGTTCTTC. Translating it yields CASSFVSSGRYNEQFF.

This chain joins TRBV10-3 and TRBJ1-5; D remains ambiguous. This CDR3 region has 13 residues. The germline gives CDR1 ENHRY, CDR2 SYGVKD. Trimming took off 0 bases at V and 6 bases at J, with 6 bases between the two ends. The CDR3 sequence is CAISESFGQPQHF. CDR3 coding DNA: TGTGCCATCAGTGAGTCATTCGGTCAGCCCCAGCATTTT.

On this clone: Other DNA sequences in the same sample also yield this CDR3. The gene calls are TRBV9 and TRBJ1-1; D not resolved. The CDR3 is made up of 14 amino acids. The germline V and J ends were trimmed by 0 bases and 2 bases, with 8 bases remaining between them. Germline V gene sequence: CDR1 SGDLS, CDR2 YYNGEE. Here the CDR3 DNA reads TGTGCCAGCAGCGTAGGGCAGATTAACACTGAAGCTTTCTTT. Translating gives CASSVGQINTEAFF.

With regard to this clone: This specimen includes other DNA sequences encoding the same CDR3. V is TRBV30 and J is TRBJ1-1; D gene ambiguous. The CDR3 length is 13 residues. From germline, CDR1 is GTSNPN and CDR2 SVGIG (reference sequence). V dropped 0 bases and J dropped 2 bases, with 7 bases sitting between them. As DNA, the CDR3 is TGTGCCTGGAGTGTATGGGAAAACACTGAAGCTTTCTTT. It specifies CAWSVWENTEAFF. Complete variable domain (other parts from reference TRBV30 and TRBJ1-1): SQTIHQWPATLVQPVGSPLSLECTVEGTSNPNLYWYRQAAGRGLQLLFYSVGIGQISSEVPQNLSASRPQDRQFILSSKKLLLSDSGFYLCAWSVWENTEAFFGQGTRLTVV.

The chain joins TRBV28 to TRBJ1-2; 7 bases align to TRBD1. CDR1 is MDHEN and CDR2 is SYDVKM in the germline V gene. This CDR3 has 15 residues. The trim removed 1 base at V and 5 bases at J, leaving 7 bases unmatched. The CDR3 nucleotides are TGTGCCAGCAGTTTATCTTCGGACAGGCGGTATGGCTACACCTTC. Translating it yields CASSLSSDRRYGYTF.

This chain joins TRBV4-2 and TRBJ2-1, with 10 bases fitting TRBD2. This CDR3 is built from 24 residues. Germline trimming cut 3 bases from V and 0 bases from J; bases unmatched to any gene: 26. Per the germline V gene, CDR1 is LGHNA and CDR2 is YNFKEQ. Here the CDR3 DNA reads TGTGCCAGCAGCCATTTACCGGGAGTCCGGGTTGGACTAGCGGAATCAACCTCCTACAATGAGCAGTTCTTC. Protein sequence: CASSHLPGVRVGLAESTSYNEQFF.

The rearrangement links TRBV7-2 to TRBJ2-7; possible D gene TRBD2, 6 bases. Germline lookup yields CDR1 SGHTA and CDR2 FQGNSA. V was pared by 4 bases and J by 3 bases, with 13 bases between. The CDR3 is 14 residues long. CDR3 residues: CASSSPPGSYEQYF. CDR3 DNA sequence: TGTGCCAGCAGCTCCCCCCCCGGGAGCTACGAGCAGTACTTC.

A single count supports this clone. The gene calls are TRBV6-5 and TRBJ1-5; D may be TRBD1 (5 bases). The CDR3 contains 16 residues. Germline CDR1 and CDR2: MNHEY and SVGAGI. V gave up 3 bases and J gave up 1 base, with 13 bases separating them. The CDR3 spells CASSYKGVGSNQPQHF. The CDR3 DNA is TGTGCCAGCAGTTATAAAGGGGTTGGGAGCAATCAGCCCCAGCATTTT.

The V gene is TRBV9, the J gene TRBJ1-1; D ambiguous. The length of the CDR3 is 12 residues. Per germline, CDR1 SGDLS and CDR2 YYNGEE. With 3 bases removed from V and 3 bases from J, the gap between germline ends came to 6 bases. CDR3 bases: TGTGCCAGCAGCGCGTGGGACACTGAAGCTTTCTTT. As protein: CASSAWDTEAFF.

This chain joins TRBV30 and TRBJ1-6; D perhaps matches TRBD1 (5 bases). Trimming shortened V by 0 bases and J by 8 bases, and 11 bases separated the two germline ends. The CDR3 has 14 residues. Germline V CDR1 and CDR2: GTSNPN, SVGIG (reference sequence). For the CDR3, the DNA is TGTGCCTGGAGTGTACTCGTGGGGGATTCACCCCTCCACTTT. This sequence encodes CAWSVLVGDSPLHF.

The gene calls are TRBV18 and TRBJ2-7, with D perhaps matching TRBD2 (6 bases). The germline V and J ends were trimmed by 1 base and 3 bases, with 13 bases remaining between them. The CDR3 consists of 15 residues. Germline CDR1 is KGHSH and CDR2 is LQKENI. This chain's CDR3 is CASSPQGTQGYEQYF. In DNA form, the CDR3 reads TGTGCCAGCTCACCACAGGGGACTCAGGGCTACGAGCAGTACTTC.

The chain couples TRBV7-9 to TRBJ2-7, with 7 bases fitting TRBD1. Germline V gene data show CDR1 as SEHNR and CDR2 as FQNEAQ (reference sequence). V was pared by 6 bases and J by 2 bases, with 7 bases of the junction left unmatched. The CDR3 sequence is 14 residues long. Here the CDR3 DNA reads TGTGCCAGCAGGTTAACAGGGGTCCCCTACGAGCAGTACTTC. It is translated as CASRLTGVPYEQYF.

There are a few counts of this clone. The rearrangement links TRBV4-2 to TRBJ1-4; D unclear. CDR3 size: 16 residues. V was trimmed by 0 bases and J by 4 bases, leaving 12 bases between them. CDR1 is LGHNA and CDR2 is YNFKEQ in the germline V gene. The chain's CDR3 is CASSQDRAASNEKLFF. For the CDR3, the DNA is TGTGCCAGCAGCCAAGATCGCGCGGCGAGTAATGAAAAACTGTTTTTT.

V gene TRBV5-1 combines with J gene TRBJ1-6; D not resolved. Trimming shortened V by 1 base and J by 7 bases, and 18 bases separated the two germline ends. CDR1 and CDR2 (germline): SGHRS, YFSETQ. The CDR3 length is 17 residues. DNA for the CDR3: TGCGCCAGCAGCTTGAAAGGGTTTACATTTTTAAATTCACCCCTCCACTTT. Translating gives CASSLKGFTFLNSPLHF.

This clone has only one observation. This chain connects TRBV25-1 to TRBJ1-6; tentative D call: TRBD1 (5 bases). The CDR3 totals 13 residues. Trimming removed 5 bases at V and 9 bases at J, with 11 bases between. CDR1 is MGHDK and CDR2 is SYGVNS in the germline V gene. The CDR3 sequence is CASSRGTASPLHF. The CDR3 DNA sequence: TGTGCCAGCAGTCGGGGGACGGCTTCACCCCTCCACTTT.

The V gene is TRBV5-4, the J gene TRBJ1-1; 9 bases line up with TRBD1. Germline V gene sequence: CDR1 SGHNT, CDR2 YYREEE (reference sequence). The CDR3 runs 14 residues. J lost 11 bases, V lost 5 bases, and 13 bases had no gene match. Written as DNA, the CDR3 is TGTGCCAGCAGTCCTACAGGGGGCGCTTCGATGGCTTTCTTT. Translating it yields CASSPTGGASMAFF.

The chain has TRBV5-1 and TRBJ1-5; a possible D gene is TRBD1 (5 bases). The V gene's germline CDR1 is SGHRS and CDR2 YFSETQ. The ends were cut back, 0 bases at V and 5 bases at J, with 12 bases in the middle. The CDR3 length is 15 residues. CDR3 sequence reads: CASSLEGRDDQPQHF. DNA of the CDR3: TGCGCCAGCAGCTTGGAAGGCAGGGACGATCAGCCCCAGCATTTT.

The chain carries TRBV19 and TRBJ2-2; D is ambiguous. Trimming pared 6 bases from V and 1 base from J, leaving 15 bases between. The germline V gene has CDR1 LNHDA and CDR2 SQIVND (reference sequence). This CDR3 is 16 amino acids long. CDR3: CASRGMAIGNTGELFF. DNA of the CDR3: TGTGCCAGTAGAGGTATGGCAATTGGGAACACCGGGGAGCTGTTTTTT.